This TCR beta chain was recorded in a study of vaccination and CD4 T cells after COVID-19. Trimming shortened V by 5 bases and J by 5 bases, and 13 bases separated the two germline ends. In germline, CDR1 is DFQATT, CDR2 SNEGSKA (reference sequence). The CDR3 sequence is 13 residues long. Notes on this clonotype: Antigen unknown.

The Oncomine TCR Beta short-read assay generated sequence data from the DNA of cultured CD4+ T cells. TCRdb used MiXCR to reprocess the PCR reads, holding one entry per CDR3 protein. Of around 10,000 distinct CDR3 sequences in the sample, over 60% were seen once. The treatment: roughly ten-day PBMC culture with coronavirus spike peptide pools or control peptides (ViraFEST assay). Sequenced input: CD4+ T cells from blood, cultured in vitro. The sequence came from a human donor who had recovered from COVID-19. The chain combines TRBV20-1 with TRBJ2-1; tentatively, D is TRBD2 (5 bases). The CDR3 nucleotides read TGCAGTGCTCCCCGACCCGGGGACAATGAGCAGTTCTTC. It is translated as CSAPRPGDNEQFF.